The clone carrying this T cell receptor (beta chain) is a singleton in its sample. This entry belongs to a study of blood T cell repertoires in COVID-19. As for the study in general: Researchers got acute and convalescent COVID-19 samples from the United States, Italy and Spain.

Germline V CDR1 and CDR2: MNHEY, SVGAGI. V shed 8 bases and J shed 0 bases, with 9 bases lying between them. This CDR3 comprises 13 residues. The repertoire was sequenced with immunoSEQ multiplex PCR; TCRdb's copy has only in-frame clones and lacks some. The repertoire holds approximately 110,000 clones, with about 85% as singletons. This clonotype was sampled from a man over 45 with acute or convalescent COVID-19. Sequencing was carried out using peripheral blood. The chain recombines TRBV6-5 with TRBJ2-3, with D possibly being TRBD2 (6 bases). CDR3 in amino acids: CASFGGSTDTQYF. CDR3 nucleotide sequence: TGTGCCAGCTTTGGGGGGAGCACAGATACGCAGTATTTT.